The 9 T cell receptor beta chains below all came from one sample that was sequenced in a study of identical twins. TCRdb ran MiXCR on the 5' RACE reads and lists one entry per CDR3 protein. Seen here are nearly 650,000 distinct CDR3 sequences, roughly 6.6% observed once, and the top ten hold 1.6%. The sample also formed part of further work on yellow fever vaccine responses in identical twins.

The sequencing input was PBMCs. The receptors derive from a woman between 18 and 29 years old in good health.

This clonotype was detected only a few times. CDR3 region: CASSLVKGPEGANVLTF. As DNA, the CDR3 is TGTGCCAGCAGCTTAGTCAAGGGGCCGGAAGGGGCCAACGTCCTGACTTTC. V usage is TRBV7-9 and J usage is TRBJ2-6; D is perhaps TRBD1 (5 bases). CDR1 and CDR2 (germline): SEHNR, FQNEAQ (reference sequence). Trimming removed 1 base at V and 4 bases at J, with 14 bases between. The CDR3 contains 17 residues.

Only a few counts were recorded for this clonotype. CDR3 in DNA: TGCGCCAGCAAGTACGGGACTAGCGGCAACCTTTTCTACAATGAGCAGTTCTTC. It yields the protein CASKYGTSGNLFYNEQFF. The V call is TRBV4-1, the J call TRBJ2-1; 11 positions match TRBD2. Germline lookup yields CDR1 MGHRA and CDR2 YSYEKL. The CDR3 contains 18 residues. The V segment lost 7 bases and the J segment 3 bases; nucleotides outside the gene matches: 14.

The table lists this clonotype with many counts. Since no conserved phenylalanine or tryptophan closes the CDR3, a read error is the likely cause. No DNA is shown, since the ends of the CDR3 on it are uncertain; the CDR3 is the one TCRdb lists. V and J are TRBV12-3 or TRBV12-4 and TRBJ1-1. Counting both end residues, the CDR3 totals 9 amino acids. The CDR3: CASSPREIA.

Only a few counts were recorded for this clonotype. The CDR3 coding sequence is TGCAGCGTTGAAGTGCGGCTGAGTAGCGGGAGGTTCAATGAGCAGTTCTTC. Its protein product is CSVEVRLSSGRFNEQFF. The chain couples TRBV29-1 to TRBJ2-1; 10 nucleotides align to TRBD2. CDR1 and CDR2 from the germline V gene are SQVTM and ANQGSEA. V lost 1 base, J lost 6 bases, and 12 bases stayed unmatched. The CDR3 loop spans 17 amino acids.

This clonotype was seen at least ten times. V and J are TRBV28 and TRBJ2-5; possible D gene TRBD2, 5 bases. Germline-derived CDR1 and CDR2 are MDHEN and SYDVKM. V was cut by 5 bases and J by 8 bases, with 9 bases left in between. The CDR3 loop spans 11 amino acids. Here the CDR3 reads CASSPGLTQYF. In DNA, the CDR3 is TGTGCCAGCAGTCCCGGACTTACCCAGTACTTC.

This clonotype was detected only a few times. V gene TRBV3-1 combines with J gene TRBJ1-2; D might be TRBD1 (5 bases). This CDR3 has 13 residues. Trimming took off 11 bases at V and 7 bases at J, with 20 bases between the two ends. Looked up from germline, CDR1 is LGHDT and CDR2 is YNNKEL (reference sequence). CDR3 loop: CAVWGRAGSGYTF. CDR3 in DNA: TGTGCCGTGTGGGGACGAGCTGGTTCTGGCTACACCTTC.

In its sample, this clonotype was seen a few times. J is TRBJ2-5 and V is TRBV15; 11 bases line up with TRBD2. V gave up 0 bases and J gave up 4 bases; unmatched junction bases: 10. Germline V gene sequence: CDR1 LNHNV, CDR2 YYDKDF (reference sequence). This CDR3 is built from 18 residues. CDR3 bases: TGTGCCACCAGCAGAGATAGCAGGGGGCTAGCGGGAGGAGAGACCCAGTACTTC. Translated: CATSRDSRGLAGGETQYF. Together with reference TRBV15 and TRBJ2-5, the CDR3 gives the full variable domain: DAMVIQNPRYQVTQFGKPVTLSCSQTLNHNVMYWYQQKSSQAPKLLFHYYDKDFNNEADTPDNFQSRRPNTSFCFLDIRSPGLGDTAMYLCATSRDSRGLAGGETQYFGPGTRLLVL.

The chain links TRBV11-2 to TRBJ2-5, with a tentative D call TRBD2 (6 bases). Germline V gives CDR1 SGHAT, CDR2 FQNNGV. This CDR3 has 15 amino acids. The germline V and J ends were trimmed by 7 bases and 5 bases, with 20 bases remaining between them. The CDR3 nucleotides are TGTGCCAGCACCCCGGGGGATTACTTCGAGGAGACCCAGTACTTC. Encoded protein: CASTPGDYFEETQYF. The full variable domain, completed using reference TRBV11-2 and TRBJ2-5, is EAGVAQSPRYKIIEKRQSVAFWCNPISGHATLYWYQQILGQGPKLLIQFQNNGVVDDSQLPKDRFSAERLKGVDSTLKIQPAKLEDSAVYLCASTPGDYFEETQYFGPGTRLLVL.

The rearrangement joins TRBV7-8 to TRBJ2-5, with no clear D. V was clipped by 5 bases and J by 3 bases, with 7 bases between them. This CDR3 is built from 12 residues. Germline lookup yields CDR1 SGHVS and CDR2 FQNEAQ. This CDR3 is CASSGLKETQYF. In nucleotides, the CDR3 is TGTGCCAGCAGCGGTTTGAAAGAGACCCAGTACTTC.